The rows below give T cell receptor beta chains drawn from one sample of a study of blood T cell repertoires in COVID-19. The protocol was immunoSEQ multiplex PCR, while the TCRdb copy is restricted to in-frame clones and leaves out a portion. The data contain about 240,000 clones, roughly 80% of them singletons. Sequenced input: peripheral blood. The receptors derive from a woman between 55 and 75 years old with active or convalescent COVID-19. The CDR3 runs from the conserved cysteine through the conserved F or W. A D gene is named only where the DNA matches it firmly. Clone size is not always given. Where it is, it says once, few, many or a class for expanded clones.

CDR3nt,CDR3aa,v_gene,j_gene,abundance,d_gene
TGTGCCATCAGTGCTTGGGGACAGGATCTAAAAAACTCCTACGAGCAGTACTTC,CAISAWGQDLKNSYEQYF,TRBV10-3,TRBJ2-7,NA,TRBD1
TGTGCCAGTAGGGCAGGGACAGGGCCCTACAATGAGCAGTTCTTC,CASRAGTGPYNEQFF,TRBV19,TRBJ2-1,NA,TRBD1
TGTGCCAGCAGCTTAGTAGGCAGGGGACAGCATTTT,CASSLVGRGQHF,TRBV7-2,TRBJ1-5,NA,NA
TGCGCCAGCAGCCAGGGACAGACTTATAATGAAAAACTGTTTTTT,CASSQGQTYNEKLFF,TRBV5-1,TRBJ1-4,NA,TRBD1
TGCAGCGTTGAACAGGGGCAGTATTTT,CSVEQGQYF,TRBV29-1,TRBJ2-3,NA,NA
TGTGCCAGCAGTTACGGGCGGGGGGGCGGCACAGATACGCAGTATTTT,CASSYGRGGGTDTQYF,TRBV6-5,TRBJ2-3,NA,TRBD2
TGTGCCAGTAACAGGGGGATGGAGTCCAATTCACCCCTCCACTTT,CASNRGMESNSPLHF,TRBV19,TRBJ1-6,NA,TRBD1
TGTGCCAGCAGTTATTTATCCACTGAAGCTTTCTTT,CASSYLSTEAFF,TRBV6-6,TRBJ1-1,NA,NA
TGCGCCAGCAGCTTGGTGACTGTCCTATCTGGGGCCAACGTCCTGACTTTC,CASSLVTVLSGANVLTF,TRBV5-1,TRBJ2-6,NA,NA
TGTGCCAGCTCACCTGTACAGGGGGACTCACCCCTCCACTTT,CASSPVQGDSPLHF,TRBV18,TRBJ1-6,NA,TRBD1
TGTGCCAGCAGTGTTGGGGGGGCTACCTACAATGAGCAGTTCTTC,CASSVGGATYNEQFF,TRBV2,TRBJ2-1,NA,NA
TGTGCCAGCAGCCCCGGGACTATCCCTTACGAGCAGTACTTC,CASSPGTIPYEQYF,TRBV7-2,TRBJ2-7,NA,TRBD2
TGTGCCAGCAGCCAAGGGATAGGGGTCCCCTACGAGCAGTACTTC,CASSQGIGVPYEQYF,TRBV14,TRBJ2-7,NA,NA
TGTGCCAGCAGCTTATGGAAGGACAGGGGCTATGGCTACACCTTC,CASSLWKDRGYGYTF,TRBV7-9,TRBJ1-2,NA,TRBD1
TGTGCCAGCAGGACAGGGGGGTATGGCTACACCTTC,CASRTGGYGYTF,TRBV28,TRBJ1-2,NA,TRBD1
TGTGCCAGCAGCTTGAGGTCTGGGGTCCTAGCGGGGGTAGATACGCAGTATTTT,CASSLRSGVLAGVDTQYF,TRBV5-4,TRBJ2-3,NA,TRBD2
TGTGCCAGCAGCCAAGCCGGGACAGGGGTCTCTGGAAACACCATATATTTT,CASSQAGTGVSGNTIYF,TRBV3-1/TRBV3-2,TRBJ1-3,NA,TRBD1
TGTGCCAGCAGTTCTTGGACAGGGACTAACTATGGCTACACCTTC,CASSSWTGTNYGYTF,TRBV27,TRBJ1-2,NA,TRBD1
TGTGCCAGCAGTGACAGGGGGCGAAGCAATCAGCCCCAGCATTTT,CASSDRGRSNQPQHF,TRBV6-1,TRBJ1-5,NA,TRBD1
TGTGCCAGCGAACAAAACGAAGGAAACACCATATATTTT,CASEQNEGNTIYF,TRBV3-1/TRBV3-2,TRBJ1-3,NA,NA
TGTGCCAGCAGCGTTTACGACCGGGTGGCCACCGGGGAGCTGTTTTTT,CASSVYDRVATGELFF,TRBV9,TRBJ2-2,few,NA
TGTGCCAGCAGCTTAGCGGGGGCCCTCACCGGGGAGCTGTTTTTT,CASSLAGALTGELFF,TRBV7-2,TRBJ2-2,once,NA
TGTGCCAGCACTCCCGACAGGGGCTCTGGAAACACCATATATTTT,CASTPDRGSGNTIYF,TRBV2,TRBJ1-3,NA,TRBD1
TGTGCCAGCAGTTACGGGGAGTTGATTGAGCAGTTCTTC,CASSYGELIEQFF,TRBV6-2/TRBV6-3,TRBJ2-1,few,NA
TGTGCCAGCAGCGCGGGGAATTCTGGAAACACCATATATTTT,CASSAGNSGNTIYF,TRBV9,TRBJ1-3,NA,NA
TGCAGTGCGTCAGTGAGGGATACGCAGTATTTT,CSASVRDTQYF,TRBV20-1,TRBJ2-3,once,NA
TGTGCCAGCAGCTTAACGGCGGACTCCTATAATTCACCCCTCCACTTT,CASSLTADSYNSPLHF,TRBV11-2,TRBJ1-6,few,NA
TGTGCCAGCAGTGACAGGGGGGAAAAACTGTTTTTT,CASSDRGEKLFF,TRBV25-1,TRBJ1-4,few,TRBD1
TGTGCGGAAAGTAAAAAGGGGGTTGAAGCTTTCTTT,CAESKKGVEAFF,TRBV7-9,TRBJ1-1,NA,NA
TGTGCCAGCTCACCACCTTCGACAGGGAACACCATATATTTT,CASSPPSTGNTIYF,TRBV18,TRBJ1-3,NA,TRBD1
TGTGCCAGTAGTAACAGGGGGCCTAGCAATCAGCCCCAGCATTTT,CASSNRGPSNQPQHF,TRBV19,TRBJ1-5,NA,TRBD1
TGTGCCAGCAGTCTAACTAGCGGGGGAGGGGAGACCCAGTACTTC,CASSLTSGGGETQYF,TRBV9,TRBJ2-5,NA,TRBD2
TGTGCCAGCAGCCCGGGACTAGCGGGGGCAGAGACCCAGTACTTC,CASSPGLAGAETQYF,TRBV3-1/TRBV3-2,TRBJ2-5,NA,TRBD2
TGTGCCAGCAGTTACCAGGGTCAGGGCAATCAGCCCCAGCATTTT,CASSYQGQGNQPQHF,TRBV6-6,TRBJ1-5,NA,NA
TGTGCCAGCAGTAAAGGGGCGGAAAACTATGGCTACACCTTC,CASSKGAENYGYTF,TRBV6-6,TRBJ1-2,NA,NA
TGTGCCAGTAGCCGCCCGGGGACAGCAAGCTATGGCTACACCTTC,CASSRPGTASYGYTF,TRBV19,TRBJ1-2,few,TRBD1
TGTGCCAGTCTAGGGGGGGGCGCTTGGGATGGCTACACCTTC,CASLGGGAWDGYTF,TRBV6-6,TRBJ1-2,once,NA
TGTGCCAGCAGAGGACAGCCGAACACTGAAGCTTTCTTT,CASRGQPNTEAFF,TRBV2,TRBJ1-1,once,NA
TGTGCCAGCAGCTTAACGTACGGACTGAACACCGGGGAGCTGTTTTTT,CASSLTYGLNTGELFF,TRBV7-3,TRBJ2-2,once,NA
TGTGCCACCATTAAGGGAGGGGCGGAGATCTACGAGCAGTACTTC,CATIKGGAEIYEQYF,TRBV6-5,TRBJ2-7,NA,TRBD2
TGTGCCAGCTCCCCGGGGGAGGACTATGGCTACACCTTC,CASSPGEDYGYTF,TRBV18,TRBJ1-2,NA,NA
TGTGCCAGCAGCCATAGCGGGGGGAGATCCTACGAGCAGTACTTC,CASSHSGGRSYEQYF,TRBV6-6,TRBJ2-7,NA,TRBD2
TGCGCCAGCAGCTCCTCGGACAGTACTGATACGCAGTATTTT,CASSSSDSTDTQYF,TRBV5-1,TRBJ2-3,few,NA
TGCACCAGCAGCTCAGCCCCAGGAGGGGACTCTGGAAACACCATATATTTT,CTSSSAPGGDSGNTIYF,TRBV1,TRBJ1-3,NA,NA
TGCGCCAGCACCCTCACCGAAGGGGGTAGCGCCTATAATTCACCCCTCCACTTT,CASTLTEGGSAYNSPLHF,TRBV10-2,TRBJ1-6,NA,NA
TGTGCCAGCTCATCCGGGTTTTCTTATGGCTACACCTTC,CASSSGFSYGYTF,TRBV6-5,TRBJ1-2,many,NA
TGTGCCGTGGAGGGGGACAGCCTCGAGCAGTACTTC,CAVEGDSLEQYF,TRBV3-1/TRBV3-2,TRBJ2-7,NA,NA
TGTGCCTGGATTATGGGGACAGGTTGGGGCTACACCTTC,CAWIMGTGWGYTF,TRBV30,TRBJ1-2,NA,TRBD1
TGTGCCAGCAGTTTATCGGCGGGCAATCAGCCCCAGCATTTT,CASSLSAGNQPQHF,TRBV28,TRBJ1-5,NA,NA
TGTGCCAGCAGCCCCTTAAACAGGGATTCTGGCATTCAGTACTTC,CASSPLNRDSGIQYF,TRBV2,TRBJ2-4,NA,NA
TGCGCCAGCAGCGTACAGGGCCCACAGGACGGTGGCTACACCTTC,CASSVQGPQDGGYTF,TRBV5-1,TRBJ1-2,NA,NA
TGTGCCAGCAGCCGGGACAGTAACTATGGCTACACCTTC,CASSRDSNYGYTF,TRBV6-6,TRBJ1-2,NA,TRBD1
TGTGCCAGCACCCAGGGACAGGGATCTTTCTACGAGCAGTACTTC,CASTQGQGSFYEQYF,TRBV5-5,TRBJ2-7,NA,TRBD1